The entry that follows covers one TCR beta chain sequence. Its antigen remains undetermined. The record has no base qualities; no much larger clone is one base away. The sample belongs to a study of T cell repertoires in cytomegalovirus infection (dated by TCRdb to the late 2010s). Notes on the research overall: Recently identified HLA-C-restricted CMV epitopes, whose presentation resists viral immunomodulation, were targeted by peptide stimulations together with well-studied HLA-B-restricted epitopes. The HLA type of each donor mattered for the analysis, because public TCR beta signatures pointed to carriage of CMV infection along with the matching HLA type.

The sample's treatment or condition label, in plain terms: in vitro stimulation with specific CMV peptide epitopes to enrich CMV-specific T cells. Here is what the overall study found, with its caveats: The ex vivo response was dominated by HLA-C-restricted CMV-specific TCR beta clonotypes, and the single most frequent clonotype in two of eight donors was supplied by these HLA-C-restricted clonotypes. In both this cohort and an independent cohort of some 380 donors, the cumulative frequency of public TCR beta family members distinguished carriers of CMV infection plus the relevant HLA type.

Trimming at the junction amounts to 6 bases on V and 0 bases on J, and the germline ends lie 8 bases apart. Based on the germline V gene (reference sequence), the CDR1 and CDR2 sequences are DFQATT and SNEGSKA. Including cysteine and phenylalanine, the CDR3 has 12 amino acids. Only the CDR3 DNA stays, 36 bases, in frame from base 1. Sequenced using an Illumina HiSeq 1500. The public sequencing data were trimmed at Q25 with fastp and processed into clonotypes with MiXCR by TCRdb, which kept only in-frame beta chains. Every CDR3 protein is listed once, alongside the most common genes and DNA of its rows. This sample is represented by about 180,000 distinct CDR3 sequences; about a fifth of them were singletons. The top ten clonotypes cover roughly 25% of the sample.

The specimen was CD8+ T cells from cultured PBMCs, collected from culture after CMV antigen stimulation. This chain joins TRBV20-1 to TRBJ1-2, with no confident D gene call. The sequence derives from a human donor in good health (CMV status not recorded). Some clones in this sample may be carry-over from other donors' samples. The base sequence is TGCAGTGCCGTCGACCCTAACTATGGCTACACCTTC. It encodes CSAVDPNYGYTF.